This TCR beta chain derives from a study of CD8+CD57+ T cells in acquired aplastic anemia. The CDR3 has 16 residues. The germline V gene encodes CDR1 SGHRS and CDR2 YFSETQ. V was cut by 0 bases and J by 1 base, with 14 bases left in between. TCR beta VDJ and CDR3 were profiled, and genomic DNA was the template. Via MiXCR, TCRdb re-called the reads, giving one row per CDR3 protein. The sample contains about 200,000 distinct CDR3 sequences, roughly 35% of which appear only once. In this sample, this clonotype turned up many times. This chain links TRBV5-1 with TRBJ2-7; D is ambiguous. This receptor was obtained from a human donor in good health, serving as a control. The source material was sorted CD4+, CD8+, or CD8+CD57+ T cells (not recorded which) from PBMCs. CDR3 loop: CASSLGPQAQSYEQYF. CDR3 nucleotides: TGCGCCAGCAGCTTGGGTCCGCAGGCCCAGTCCTACGAGCAGTACTTC.